The clone carrying this T cell receptor beta chain was seen only a few times. Its antigen is undetermined. Germline assignment: CDR1 KGHSH and CDR2 LQKENI. This CDR3 spans 15 amino acids. The V end lost 0 bases, the J end lost 4 bases, and 11 bases lay between the germline ends. The PCR made use of 60 Vbeta and 13 Jbeta primers. TCRdb's copy holds only in-frame clones and misses some; the assay was immunoSEQ multiplex PCR. This table has about 160,000 clones, 79% appearing once. The sample belongs to a study of cytomegalovirus exposure and HLA in healthy donors. Study results and limitations: The authors confirmed in vitro that a few CMV-associated chains were specific for CMV antigens.

Sequences were obtained from PBMCs. The sequence derives from a man in his forties in good health and CMV-seronegative. The chain has TRBV18 and TRBJ2-3; TRBD2 is a possible D gene (7 bases). For the CDR3, the DNA is TGTGCCAGCTCACCACCAACAGGGAGGGCAGATACGCAGTATTTT. Protein sequence: CASSPPTGRADTQYF.